This T cell receptor (beta chain) was retrieved from a study of TIL therapy for anti-PD-1-resistant metastatic lung cancer. General observations from the study: Many TIL product clones were absent from baseline tumor, suggesting clonal contraction.

Sequencing used immunoSEQ v3. Each library reached 2 million or so read pairs, or roughly 4.5-6.5 million at deep level. The table came from immunoSEQ multiplex PCR; TCRdb's copy has only in-frame clones and leaves some out. Here the sample spans 9,000 to 9,500 clones, around 75% being singletons. The CDR3 contains 14 residues. CDR1 is SGHRS, CDR2 YFSETQ, per germline. With respect to this clone: As yet, its antigen is unknown. Given a far larger clone just one base away, this is likely a sequencing read error.

Time point given: pre-treatment sample, taken before nivolumab and TIL therapy. The tumor samples were excised metastases, mostly pleural nodules or supraclavicular lymph nodes. This clonotype was sampled from a person aged 25 to 80 with non-small cell lung cancer. The J gene is TRBJ1-6, the V gene TRBV5-1, with a possible D match to TRBD1 (5 bases). The sample was tumor tissue, taken at baseline. The CDR3 region has the DNA TGCGCCCGCAGCTTGGGGGGGGAAAATTCACCCCTCCACTTT. Translating gives CARSLGGENSPLHF.